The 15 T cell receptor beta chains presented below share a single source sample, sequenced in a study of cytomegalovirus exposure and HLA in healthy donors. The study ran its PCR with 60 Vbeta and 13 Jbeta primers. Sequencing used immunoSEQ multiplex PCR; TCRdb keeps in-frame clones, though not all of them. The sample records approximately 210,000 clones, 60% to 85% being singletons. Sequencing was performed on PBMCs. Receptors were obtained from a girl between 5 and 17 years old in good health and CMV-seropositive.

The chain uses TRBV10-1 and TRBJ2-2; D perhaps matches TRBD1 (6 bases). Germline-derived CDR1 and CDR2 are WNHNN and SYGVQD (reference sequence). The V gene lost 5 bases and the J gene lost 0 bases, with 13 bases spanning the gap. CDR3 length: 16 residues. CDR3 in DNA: TGCGCCAGCAGTTTCGGGACACTCGCGAACACCGGGGAGCTGTTTTTT. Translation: CASSFGTLANTGELFF.

The CDR3 protein is CASSDSLATDTQYF. The CDR3 DNA reads TGTGCCAGCAGTGACTCACTAGCCACAGATACGCAGTATTTT. The chain joins TRBV6-4 to TRBJ2-3; D is perhaps TRBD2 (6 bases). Looked up from germline, CDR1 is MRHNA and CDR2 is SNTAGT. The ends were cut back, 0 bases at V and 2 bases at J, with 6 bases in the middle. The CDR3 has 14 amino acids.

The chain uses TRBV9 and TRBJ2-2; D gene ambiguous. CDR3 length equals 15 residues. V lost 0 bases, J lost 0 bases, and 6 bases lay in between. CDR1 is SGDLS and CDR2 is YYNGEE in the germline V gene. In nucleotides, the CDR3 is TGTGCCAGCAGCGTAGATCCCACGAACACCGGGGAGCTGTTTTTT. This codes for CASSVDPTNTGELFF.

The CDR3 loop reads CASSQASNTGELFF. The CDR3 DNA reads TGTGCCAGCAGCCAAGCTAGCAACACCGGGGAGCTGTTTTTT. This sequence joins TRBV4-2 and TRBJ2-2, with D possibly TRBD2 on 5 matching bases. This CDR3 has 14 residues. Germline assignment: CDR1 LGHNA and CDR2 YNFKEQ. V was cut by 1 base and J by 2 bases, with 5 bases left in between.

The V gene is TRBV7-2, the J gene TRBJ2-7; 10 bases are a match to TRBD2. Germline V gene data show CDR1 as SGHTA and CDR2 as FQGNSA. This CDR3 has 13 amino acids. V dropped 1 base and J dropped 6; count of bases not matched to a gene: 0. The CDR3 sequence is CASSLERGGEQYF. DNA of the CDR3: TGTGCCAGCAGCTTAGAGCGGGGGGGCGAGCAGTACTTC.

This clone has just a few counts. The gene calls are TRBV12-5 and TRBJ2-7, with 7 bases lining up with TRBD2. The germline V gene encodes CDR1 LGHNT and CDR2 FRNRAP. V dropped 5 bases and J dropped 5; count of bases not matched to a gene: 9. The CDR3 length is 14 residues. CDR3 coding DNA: TGTGCTAGTGGTCTGCCTGGGGGACTAAACGAGCAGTACTTC. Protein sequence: CASGLPGGLNEQYF.

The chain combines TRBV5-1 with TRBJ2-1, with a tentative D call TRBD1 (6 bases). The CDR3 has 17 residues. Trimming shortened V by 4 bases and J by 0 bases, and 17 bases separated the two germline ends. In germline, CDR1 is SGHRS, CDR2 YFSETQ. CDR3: CASSPDSGTTSYNEQFF. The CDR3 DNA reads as TGCGCCAGCAGCCCGGATTCCGGGACAACCTCCTACAATGAGCAGTTCTTC.

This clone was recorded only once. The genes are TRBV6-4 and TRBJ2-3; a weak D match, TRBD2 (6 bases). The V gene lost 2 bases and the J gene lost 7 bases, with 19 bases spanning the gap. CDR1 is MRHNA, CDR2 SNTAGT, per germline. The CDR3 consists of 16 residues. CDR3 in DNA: TGTGCCAGCAGTGACCTCGGAGGGGCCCCGAGGTATACGCAGTATTTT. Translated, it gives CASSDLGGAPRYTQYF.

The CDR3, as DNA: TGTGCCAGCAGCCCATGGAGGAAGAAGTCTAATGGCTACACCTTC. This codes for CASSPWRKKSNGYTF. The rearrangement links TRBV5-6 to TRBJ1-2; D not resolved. There are 15 residues in the CDR3. Trimming left V 4 bases short and J 6 bases short, with 19 bases between. The germline CDR1 and CDR2 sequences are SGHDT and YYEEEE.

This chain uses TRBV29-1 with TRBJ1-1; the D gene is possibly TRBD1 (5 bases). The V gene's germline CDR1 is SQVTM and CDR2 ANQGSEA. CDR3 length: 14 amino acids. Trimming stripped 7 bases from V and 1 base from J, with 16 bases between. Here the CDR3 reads CSALGAQGNTEAFF. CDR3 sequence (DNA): TGCAGCGCCTTAGGGGCCCAAGGGAACACTGAAGCTTTCTTT.

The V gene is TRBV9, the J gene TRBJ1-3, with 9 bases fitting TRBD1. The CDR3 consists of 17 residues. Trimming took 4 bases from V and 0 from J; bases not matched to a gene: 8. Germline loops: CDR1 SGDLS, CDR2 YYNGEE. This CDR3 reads CASSLGTGSSSGNTIYF. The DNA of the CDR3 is TGTGCCAGCAGCCTAGGGACAGGGTCTAGCTCTGGAAACACCATATATTTT.

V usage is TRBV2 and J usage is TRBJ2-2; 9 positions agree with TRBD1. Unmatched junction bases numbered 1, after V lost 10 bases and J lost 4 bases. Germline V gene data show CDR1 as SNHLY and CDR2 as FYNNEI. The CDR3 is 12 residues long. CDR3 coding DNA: TGTGCCAAGGACAGGGGCACCGGGGAGCTGTTTTTT. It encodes CAKDRGTGELFF. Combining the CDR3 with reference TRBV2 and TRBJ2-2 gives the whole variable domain EPEVTQTPSHQVTQMGQEVILRCVPISNHLYFYWYRQILGQKVEFLVSFYNNEISEKSEIFDDQFSVERPDGSNFTLKIRSTKLEDSAMYFCAKDRGTGELFFGEGSRLTVL.

CDR3 nucleotide sequence: TGCGCCAGCAGTGACGGGGTCTCCTATGGCTACACCTTC. The encoded protein is CASSDGVSYGYTF. The rearrangement links TRBV10-1 to TRBJ1-2; D is undetermined. From germline, CDR1 is WNHNN and CDR2 SYGVQD (reference sequence). Between the trimmed V and J ends, which lost 3 bases and 4 bases, there was a span of 9 bases. This CDR3 has 13 amino acids.

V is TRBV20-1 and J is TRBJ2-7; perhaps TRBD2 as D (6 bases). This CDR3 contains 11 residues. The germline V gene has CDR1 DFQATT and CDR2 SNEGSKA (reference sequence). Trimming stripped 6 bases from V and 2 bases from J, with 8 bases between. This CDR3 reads CSAAGTYEQYF. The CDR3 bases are TGCAGTGCGGCGGGGACCTACGAGCAGTACTTC.

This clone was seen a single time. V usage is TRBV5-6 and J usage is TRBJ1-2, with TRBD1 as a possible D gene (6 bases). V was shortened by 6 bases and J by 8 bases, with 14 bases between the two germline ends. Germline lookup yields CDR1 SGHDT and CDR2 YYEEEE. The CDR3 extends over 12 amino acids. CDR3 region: CASNPRGGGYTF. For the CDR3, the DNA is TGTGCCAGCAACCCCAGGGGTGGCGGCTACACCTTC.